This T cell receptor beta chain comes out of a study of EBV T-cell therapy then PD-1 blockade in nasopharyngeal carcinoma. A note on this clone: Its antigen is unidentified.

Here immunoSEQ multiplex PCR was the method, and the copy in TCRdb shows in-frame clones only, minus some. The sample comprises 15,000 to 20,000 clones, over 80% of which are singletons, and 25% to 35% rests with the top ten. Trimming removed 4 bases from V and 4 bases from J; junction bases left unmatched: 4. This CDR3 contains 15 residues. Germline V gives CDR1 SGHNT, CDR2 YYREEE (reference sequence). Treatment described: AdE1-LMPpoly-expanded autologous EBV-specific T-cell therapy followed by anti-PD-1 nivolumab. The material was CD8+ T cells from blood, obtained at day 0 from a patient whose treatment included autologous EBV-specific T cells and nivolumab. The chain links TRBV5-4 to TRBJ2-5, with 13 bases aligning to TRBD2. This TCR was recovered from a man between 40 and 49 years old with nasopharyngeal carcinoma. The CDR3: CASSLTSGGRETQYF. For the CDR3, the DNA is TGTGCCAGCAGCCTGACTAGCGGGGGGCGAGAGACCCAGTACTTC.